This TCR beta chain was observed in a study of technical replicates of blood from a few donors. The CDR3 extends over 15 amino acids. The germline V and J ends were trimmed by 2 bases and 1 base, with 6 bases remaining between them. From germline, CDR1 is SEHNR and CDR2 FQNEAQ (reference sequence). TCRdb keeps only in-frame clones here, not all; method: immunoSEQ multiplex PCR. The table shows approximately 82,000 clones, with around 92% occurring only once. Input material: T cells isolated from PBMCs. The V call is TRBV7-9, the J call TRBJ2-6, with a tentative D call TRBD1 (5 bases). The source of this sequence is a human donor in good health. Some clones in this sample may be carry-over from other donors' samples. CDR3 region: CASSLRGSGANVLTF. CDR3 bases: TGTGCCAGCAGCTTAAGGGGTTCTGGGGCCAACGTCCTGACTTTC.